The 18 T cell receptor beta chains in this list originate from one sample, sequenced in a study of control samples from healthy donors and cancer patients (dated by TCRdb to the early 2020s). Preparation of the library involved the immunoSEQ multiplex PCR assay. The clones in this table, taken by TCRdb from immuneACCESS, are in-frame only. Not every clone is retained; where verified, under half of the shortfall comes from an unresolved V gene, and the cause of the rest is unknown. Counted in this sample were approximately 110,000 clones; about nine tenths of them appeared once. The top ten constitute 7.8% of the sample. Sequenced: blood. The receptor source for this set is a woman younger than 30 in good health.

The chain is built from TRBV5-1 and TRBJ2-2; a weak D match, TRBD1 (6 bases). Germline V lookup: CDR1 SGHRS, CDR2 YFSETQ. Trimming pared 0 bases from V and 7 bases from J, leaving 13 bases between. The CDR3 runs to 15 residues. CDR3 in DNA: TGCGCCAGCAGCTTGGTTCAGGGGATCGGCGGGGAGCTGTTTTTT. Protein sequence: CASSLVQGIGGELFF.

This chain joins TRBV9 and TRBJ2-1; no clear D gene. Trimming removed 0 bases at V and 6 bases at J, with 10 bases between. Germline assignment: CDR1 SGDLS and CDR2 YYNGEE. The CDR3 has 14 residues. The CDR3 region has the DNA TGTGCCAGCAGCGTAGCGCCAAGAGCCAATGAGCAGTTCTTC. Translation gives CASSVAPRANEQFF.

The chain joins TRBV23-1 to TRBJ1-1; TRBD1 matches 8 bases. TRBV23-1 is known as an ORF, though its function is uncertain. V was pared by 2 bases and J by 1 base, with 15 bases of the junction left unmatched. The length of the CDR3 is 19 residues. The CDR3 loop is CASSQPLDRGRSENTEAFF. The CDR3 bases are TGCGCCAGCAGTCAACCCCTTGACAGGGGAAGGTCAGAGAACACTGAAGCTTTCTTT.

CDR3 loop: CASSADSSRDLRPYEQYF. The CDR3 region has the DNA TGTGCCAGCAGCGCGGATAGTTCCCGGGACCTGAGACCCTACGAGCAGTACTTC. J is TRBJ2-7 and V is TRBV9, with D perhaps assigned TRBD1 or TRBD2 (5 bases each). Trimming shortened V by 3 bases and J by 2 bases, and 24 bases separated the two germline ends. This CDR3 has 18 amino acids. The germline V gene has CDR1 SGDLS and CDR2 YYNGEE.

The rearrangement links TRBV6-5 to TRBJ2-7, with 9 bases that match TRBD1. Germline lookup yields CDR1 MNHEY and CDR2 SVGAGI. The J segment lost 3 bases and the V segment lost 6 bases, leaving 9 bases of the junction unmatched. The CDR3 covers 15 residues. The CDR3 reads CASRRNTGGVYEQYF. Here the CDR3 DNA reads TGTGCCAGCAGGCGAAACACAGGGGGCGTCTACGAGCAGTACTTC.

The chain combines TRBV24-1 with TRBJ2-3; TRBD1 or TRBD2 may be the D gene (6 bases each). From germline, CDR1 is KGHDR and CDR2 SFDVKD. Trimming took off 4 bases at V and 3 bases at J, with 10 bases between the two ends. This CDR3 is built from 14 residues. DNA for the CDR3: TGTGCCACCAGTGAAACAGGGAGGACAGATACGCAGTATTTT. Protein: CATSETGRTDTQYF.

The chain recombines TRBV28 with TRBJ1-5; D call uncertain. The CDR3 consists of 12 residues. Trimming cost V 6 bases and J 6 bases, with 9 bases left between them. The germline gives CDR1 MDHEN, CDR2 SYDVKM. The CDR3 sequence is CASSRGVQPQHF. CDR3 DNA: TGTGCCAGCAGCCGCGGGGTTCAGCCCCAGCATTTT.

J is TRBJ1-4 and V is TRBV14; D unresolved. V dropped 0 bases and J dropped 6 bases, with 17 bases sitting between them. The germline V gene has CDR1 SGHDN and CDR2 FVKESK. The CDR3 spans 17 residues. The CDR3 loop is CASSQDSSFFSYEKLFF. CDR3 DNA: TGTGCCAGCAGCCAAGACAGCTCGTTCTTCTCTTATGAAAAACTGTTTTTT.

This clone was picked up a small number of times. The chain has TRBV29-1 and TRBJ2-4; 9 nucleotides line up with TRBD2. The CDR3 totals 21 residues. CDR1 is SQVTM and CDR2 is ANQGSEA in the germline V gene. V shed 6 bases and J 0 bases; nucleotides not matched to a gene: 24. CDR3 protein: CSVYGRGVAGDGPLAKNIQYF. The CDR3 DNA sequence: TGCAGCGTATATGGGCGGGGAGTAGCGGGAGACGGACCCCTAGCCAAAAACATTCAGTACTTC. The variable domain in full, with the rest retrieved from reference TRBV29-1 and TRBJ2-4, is SAVISQKPSRDICQRGTSLTIQCQVDSQVTMMFWYRQQPGQSLTLIATANQGSEATYESGFVIDKFPISRPNLTFSTLTVSNMSPEDSSIYLCSVYGRGVAGDGPLAKNIQYFGAGTRLSVL.

This CDR3 is CASSYGPRRSTYEQYF. In nucleotides, the CDR3 is TGTGCCAGCAGTTACGGACCTAGGCGTAGTACCTACGAGCAGTACTTC. This chain joins TRBV6-2 or TRBV6-3 and TRBJ2-7; D is unclear. Germline CDR1 MNHEY, CDR2 SVGEGT. This CDR3 spans 16 amino acids. The ends were cut back, 2 bases at V and 2 bases at J, with 16 bases in the middle.

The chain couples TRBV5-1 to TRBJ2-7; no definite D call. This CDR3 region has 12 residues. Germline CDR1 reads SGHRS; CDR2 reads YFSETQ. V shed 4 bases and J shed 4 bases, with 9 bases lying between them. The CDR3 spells CASSLLGYEQYF. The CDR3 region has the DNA TGCGCCAGCAGCCTCCTAGGATACGAGCAGTACTTC.

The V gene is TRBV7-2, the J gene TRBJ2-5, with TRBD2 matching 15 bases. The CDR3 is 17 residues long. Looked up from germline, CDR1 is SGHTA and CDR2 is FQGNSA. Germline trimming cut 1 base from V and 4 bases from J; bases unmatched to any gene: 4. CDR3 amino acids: CASSLGGLAGGRETQYF. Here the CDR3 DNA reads TGTGCCAGCAGCTTAGGAGGACTAGCGGGGGGGCGAGAGACCCAGTACTTC.

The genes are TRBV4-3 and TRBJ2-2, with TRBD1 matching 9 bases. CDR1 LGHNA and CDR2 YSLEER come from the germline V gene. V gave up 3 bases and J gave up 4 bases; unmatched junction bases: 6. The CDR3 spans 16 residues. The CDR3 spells CASSQLDRGPTGELFF. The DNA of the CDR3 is TGCGCCAGCAGCCAGCTGGACAGGGGTCCCACCGGGGAGCTGTTTTTT.

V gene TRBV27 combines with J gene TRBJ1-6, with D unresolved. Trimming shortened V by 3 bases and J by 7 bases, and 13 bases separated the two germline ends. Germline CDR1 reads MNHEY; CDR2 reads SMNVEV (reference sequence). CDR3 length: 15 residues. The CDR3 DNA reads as TGTGCCAGCAGTTTTCGCCTTGGGGTCAATTCACCCCTCCACTTT. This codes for CASSFRLGVNSPLHF.

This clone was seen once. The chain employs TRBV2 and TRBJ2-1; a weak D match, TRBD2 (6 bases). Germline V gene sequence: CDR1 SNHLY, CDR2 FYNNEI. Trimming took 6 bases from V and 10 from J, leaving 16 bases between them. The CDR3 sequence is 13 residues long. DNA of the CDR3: TGTGCCAGCAGAACGGACCCCCGGGGGGAGCAGTTCTTC. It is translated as CASRTDPRGEQFF.

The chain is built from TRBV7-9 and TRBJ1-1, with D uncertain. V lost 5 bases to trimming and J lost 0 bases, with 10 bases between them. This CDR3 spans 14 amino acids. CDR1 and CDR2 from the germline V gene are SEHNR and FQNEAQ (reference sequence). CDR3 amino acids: CASSAGQMNTEAFF. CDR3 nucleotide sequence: TGTGCCAGCAGCGCCGGCCAGATGAACACTGAAGCTTTCTTT.

The CDR3 DNA reads as TGTGCCAGCAGAAGGACAGGGAAGAACTACGAGCAGTACTTC. Residues: CASRRTGKNYEQYF. The chain has TRBV7-9 and TRBJ2-7, with 8 bases aligning to TRBD1. The J segment lost 3 bases and the V segment lost 6 bases, leaving 7 bases of the junction unmatched. The germline gives CDR1 SEHNR, CDR2 FQNEAQ (reference sequence). The CDR3 covers 14 residues.

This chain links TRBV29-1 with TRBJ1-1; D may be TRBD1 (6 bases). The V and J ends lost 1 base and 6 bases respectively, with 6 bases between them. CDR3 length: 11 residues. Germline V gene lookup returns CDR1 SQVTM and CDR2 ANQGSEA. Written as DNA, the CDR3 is TGCAGCGTTGAAGGGACAGCTGAAGCTTTCTTT. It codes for CSVEGTAEAFF.